This TCR beta chain was observed in a study of blood T cell repertoires in COVID-19. In its sample, this clone was seen once. This CDR3 has 16 residues. V was cut by 10 bases and J by 0 bases, with 18 bases left in between. Germline CDR1 is SNHLY and CDR2 is FYNNEI. The table came from immunoSEQ multiplex PCR; TCRdb's copy has only in-frame clones and leaves some out. The data show just over 250,000 clones, with around 90% seen just once and under 3% held by the top ten. The V call is TRBV2, the J call TRBJ2-2, with a tentative D call TRBD2 (7 bases). Sequenced input: peripheral blood. The source is a person aged 18 to 29 with COVID-19, enrolled during active disease. The CDR3 here is CATADPGGANTGELFF. CDR3 nucleotide sequence: TGTGCCACCGCGGATCCGGGGGGCGCGAACACCGGGGAGCTGTTTTTT.